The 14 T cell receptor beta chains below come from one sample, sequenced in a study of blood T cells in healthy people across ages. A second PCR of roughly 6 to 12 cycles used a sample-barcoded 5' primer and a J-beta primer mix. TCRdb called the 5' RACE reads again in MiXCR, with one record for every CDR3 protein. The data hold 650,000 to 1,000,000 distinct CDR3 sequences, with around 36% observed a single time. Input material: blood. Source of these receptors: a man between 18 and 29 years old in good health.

The DNA for the CDR3 is TGTGCCAGCAGTTACTCGGCAGGGGATAAGGACTATGGCTACACCTTC. Translating gives CASSYSAGDKDYGYTF. The gene calls are TRBV6-2 or TRBV6-3 and TRBJ1-2, with D tentatively TRBD1 (6 bases). Trimming shortened V by 0 bases and J by 3 bases, and 14 bases separated the two germline ends. The CDR3 runs to 16 residues. Germline V gene data show CDR1 as MNHEY and CDR2 as SVGEGT.

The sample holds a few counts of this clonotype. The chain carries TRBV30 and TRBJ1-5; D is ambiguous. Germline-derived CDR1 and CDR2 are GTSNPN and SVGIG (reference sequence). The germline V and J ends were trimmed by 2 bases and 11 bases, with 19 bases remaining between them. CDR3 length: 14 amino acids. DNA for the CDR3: TGTGCCTGGAGTCTCAAGGGAGACTCGGGGACCCAGCATTTT. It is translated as CAWSLKGDSGTQHF.

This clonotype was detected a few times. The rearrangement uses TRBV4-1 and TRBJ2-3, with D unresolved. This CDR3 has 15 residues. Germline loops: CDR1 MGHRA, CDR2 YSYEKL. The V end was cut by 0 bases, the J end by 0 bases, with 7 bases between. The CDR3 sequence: CASSQEARSTDTQYF. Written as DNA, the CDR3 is TGCGCCAGCAGCCAAGAGGCGAGGAGCACAGATACGCAGTATTTT.

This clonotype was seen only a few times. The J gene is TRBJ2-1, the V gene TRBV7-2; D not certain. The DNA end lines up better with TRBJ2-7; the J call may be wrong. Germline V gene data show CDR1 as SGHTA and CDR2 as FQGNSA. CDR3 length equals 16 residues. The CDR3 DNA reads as TGTGCCAGCAGCCCACGAGGCCGGAGCTCCTACAATGAGCAGTACTTC. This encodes CASSPRGRSSYNEQYF.

The chain's CDR3 is CASSREAGGPKDTQYF. Written as DNA, the CDR3 is TGTGCCAGCAGCCGAGAAGCGGGGGGGCCTAAAGATACGCAGTATTTT. The V call is TRBV4-2, the J call TRBJ2-3; 10 nucleotides align to TRBD2. The germline gives CDR1 LGHNA, CDR2 YNFKEQ. V lost 4 bases and J lost 5; bases outside the gene matches: 9. The CDR3 totals 16 residues.

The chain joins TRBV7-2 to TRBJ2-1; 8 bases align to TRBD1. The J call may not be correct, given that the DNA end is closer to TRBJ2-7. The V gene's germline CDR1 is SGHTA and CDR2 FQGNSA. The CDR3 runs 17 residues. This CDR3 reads CASSPYPGTGLNNEQYF. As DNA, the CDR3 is TGTGCCAGCAGCCCCTATCCAGGGACAGGATTAAACAATGAGCAGTACTTC.

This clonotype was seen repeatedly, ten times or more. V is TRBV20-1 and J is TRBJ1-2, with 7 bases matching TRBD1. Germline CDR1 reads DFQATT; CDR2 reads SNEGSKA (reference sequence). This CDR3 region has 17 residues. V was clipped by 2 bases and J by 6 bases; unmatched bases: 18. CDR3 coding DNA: TGCAGTGCTAGACCCAAAAACGACAGGGCTAAAGATGATGGCTACACCTTC. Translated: CSARPKNDRAKDDGYTF.

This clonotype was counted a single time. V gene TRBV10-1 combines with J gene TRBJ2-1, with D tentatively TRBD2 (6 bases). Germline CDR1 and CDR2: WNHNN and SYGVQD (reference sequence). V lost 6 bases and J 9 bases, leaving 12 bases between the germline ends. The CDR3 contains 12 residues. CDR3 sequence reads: CASRAGGFEQFF. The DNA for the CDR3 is TGCGCCAGCAGGGCTGGGGGGTTTGAGCAGTTCTTC.

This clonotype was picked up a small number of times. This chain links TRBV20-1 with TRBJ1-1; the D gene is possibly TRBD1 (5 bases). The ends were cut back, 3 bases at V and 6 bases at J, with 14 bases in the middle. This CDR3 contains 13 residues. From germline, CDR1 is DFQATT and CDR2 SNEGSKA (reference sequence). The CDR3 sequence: CSARERGRAEAFF. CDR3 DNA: TGCAGTGCTAGGGAAAGGGGCAGGGCTGAAGCTTTCTTT.

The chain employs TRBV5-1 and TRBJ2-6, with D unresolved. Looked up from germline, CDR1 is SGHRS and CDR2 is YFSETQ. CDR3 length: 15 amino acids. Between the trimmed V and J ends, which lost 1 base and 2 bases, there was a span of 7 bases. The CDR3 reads CASSLQNPGANVLTF. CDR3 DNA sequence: TGCGCCAGCAGCTTGCAGAACCCTGGGGCCAACGTCCTGACTTTC. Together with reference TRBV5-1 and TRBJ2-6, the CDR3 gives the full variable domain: KAGVTQTPRYLIKTRGQQVTLSCSPISGHRSVSWYQQTPGQGLQFLFEYFSETQRNKGNFPGRFSGRQFSNSRSEMNVSTLELGDSALYLCASSLQNPGANVLTFGAGSRLTVL.

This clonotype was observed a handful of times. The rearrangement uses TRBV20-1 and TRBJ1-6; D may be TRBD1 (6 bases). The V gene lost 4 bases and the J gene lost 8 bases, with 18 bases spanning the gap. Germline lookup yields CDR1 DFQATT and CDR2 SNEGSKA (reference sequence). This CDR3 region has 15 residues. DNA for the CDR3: TGCAGTGCTACCGCCCCTGGACAGATAGATTCACCCCTCCACTTT. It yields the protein CSATAPGQIDSPLHF.

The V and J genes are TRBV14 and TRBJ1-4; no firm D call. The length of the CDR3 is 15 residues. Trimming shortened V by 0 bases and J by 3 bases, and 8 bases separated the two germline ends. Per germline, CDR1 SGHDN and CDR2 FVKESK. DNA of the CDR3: TGTGCCAGCAGCCAAGATCGGGCCTCTAATGAAAAACTGTTTTTT. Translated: CASSQDRASNEKLFF.

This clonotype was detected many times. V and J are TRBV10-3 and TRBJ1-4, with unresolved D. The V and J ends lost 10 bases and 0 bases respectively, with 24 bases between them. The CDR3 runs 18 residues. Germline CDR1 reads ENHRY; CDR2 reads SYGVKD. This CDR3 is CATSPGITQGSTNEKLFF. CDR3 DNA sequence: TGTGCCACCAGCCCAGGAATAACTCAAGGATCAACTAATGAAAAACTGTTTTTT.

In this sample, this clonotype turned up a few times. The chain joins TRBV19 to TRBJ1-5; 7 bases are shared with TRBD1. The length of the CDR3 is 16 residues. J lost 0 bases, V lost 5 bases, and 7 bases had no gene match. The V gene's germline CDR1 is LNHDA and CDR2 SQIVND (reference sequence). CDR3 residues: CASSFRTGYSNQPQHF. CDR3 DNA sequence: TGTGCCAGTAGTTTCCGGACAGGATATAGCAATCAGCCCCAGCATTTT.